This T cell receptor beta chain was identified in a study of blood T cell repertoires in COVID-19. Across the study: Acute-phase and convalescent COVID-19 samples originated in the United States, Italy and Spain. PBMCs, B-cell-depleted T cells, or T cells were the source of the cDNA or gDNA that made up the material.

Germline V lookup: CDR1 MNHEY, CDR2 SVGEGT. Trimming took off 2 bases at V and 5 bases at J, with 12 bases between the two ends. The CDR3 has 14 residues. In the authors' methods: Amplification of reference gene primers provided the estimated nucleated cell counts. TCRdb keeps only in-frame clones here, not all; method: immunoSEQ multiplex PCR. D and trimming come from the DNA, and the V and J calls and clone size come from that table. The sample includes 55,000 to 65,000 clones, roughly 90% of them seen just once. The TCR originated in an older woman with active COVID-19. This chain joins TRBV6-2 or TRBV6-3 and TRBJ2-5; no clear D gene. Sequences were obtained from peripheral blood. Here the CDR3 reads CASSYDQALETQYF. The CDR3 nucleotides read TGTGCCAGCAGTTACGACCAGGCGTTGGAGACCCAGTACTTC.